Below, one TCR beta chain is given with its context. Its antigen is not identified. Germline CDR1 SNHLY, CDR2 FYNNEI. Trimming at V came to 6 bases and at J to 6 bases, leaving 6 bases not matched to a gene. This CDR3 is 13 amino acids long. Clones were sequenced by immunoSEQ multiplex PCR, and TCRdb holds only the in-frame ones, with some missing. The sample gives some 95,000 clones, approximately 83% of which show up once; roughly 6.3% is in the top ten. This sample is part of a study of T cell responses to AZD1222 COVID-19 vaccine. Study conclusions and caveats: Only a handful of AZD1222 recipients, five to seven in all, had baseline seropositivity. With two AZD1222 doses given, Spike-specific TCR breadth and depth both rose.

V and J are TRBV2 and TRBJ1-2, with 8 bases lining up with TRBD1. Material: peripheral blood, obtained on day 0 of AZD1222 vaccination. The receptor's source is an adult in good health. DNA for the CDR3: TGTGCCAGCAGCCGGGACAGGAACGATGGCTACACCTTC. Its protein product is CASSRDRNDGYTF.